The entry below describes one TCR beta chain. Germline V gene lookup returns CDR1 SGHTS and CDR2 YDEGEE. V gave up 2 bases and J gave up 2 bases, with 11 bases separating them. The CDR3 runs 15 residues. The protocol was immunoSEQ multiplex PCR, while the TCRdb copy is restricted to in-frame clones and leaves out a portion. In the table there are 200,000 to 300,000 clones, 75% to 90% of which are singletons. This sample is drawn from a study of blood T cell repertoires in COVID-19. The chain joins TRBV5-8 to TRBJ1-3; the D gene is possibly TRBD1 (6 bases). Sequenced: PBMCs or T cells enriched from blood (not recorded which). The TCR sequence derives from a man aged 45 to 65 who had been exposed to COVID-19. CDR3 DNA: TGTGCCAGCAGCTTAAGTCAGGGGCCTGGAAACACCATATATTTT. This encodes CASSLSQGPGNTIYF.